The TCR beta chain under discussion was sequenced for a study of blood T cell repertoires in COVID-19. After removal of 3 bases from V and 5 bases from J, the junction contained 8 bases not matched to a gene. This CDR3 is built from 15 residues. Germline lookup yields CDR1 SGDLS and CDR2 YYNGEE. The table came from immunoSEQ multiplex PCR; TCRdb's copy has only in-frame clones and leaves some out. Of roughly 150,000 clones in the sample, approximately 88% were seen once. Sample: peripheral blood. This TCR was sampled from a human donor in a cohort sampled during active COVID-19. The rearrangement joins TRBV9 to TRBJ2-5, with 9 bases matching TRBD1. CDR3 sequence (DNA): TGTGCCAGCAGCGCAGGGACAGGGTCGCTGGAGACCCAGTACTTC. Amino acids: CASSAGTGSLETQYF.